This T cell receptor beta chain was observed in a study of blood T cells in healthy people across ages. Study-wide points: Changes in expanded clonotypes were possibly confounded, as the CMV status of donors was unknown. Diversity was estimated from one million T cells, and these estimates were considered underestimates.

Of note for this clonotype: What it binds is not known.

Primed by a sample-barcoded 5' primer and a J-beta primer mix, a second PCR proceeded for about 6 to 11 cycles. MiXCR was run by TCRdb on the 5' RACE reads, yielding one entry per CDR3 protein. The table records under 2 million distinct CDR3 sequences, approximately 32% of them present only once. Every donor gave roughly 9.6 milliliters of peripheral blood. The specimen was blood. The clonotype was recovered from a woman younger than 45 in good health.

Here the CDR3 DNA reads TGTGCCACCAGTGACCCCGGGGGCGCCAAAAACATTCAGTACTTC. Translation gives CATSDPGGAKNIQYF. The chain employs TRBV24-1 and TRBJ2-4, with D perhaps TRBD1 or TRBD2 (6 bases each). This CDR3 comprises 15 residues. V dropped 4 bases and J dropped 1 base, with 10 bases sitting between them. Germline CDR1 KGHDR, CDR2 SFDVKD.